The present entry profiles one T cell receptor beta chain with its context. Its specific antigen is unknown. No much larger clone is present one base from it, and per-base qualities are unavailable. V gives up 5 bases and J gives up 6 bases, and the segment between their germline ends measures 19 bases. Spanning cysteine to phenylalanine, the CDR3 consists of 14 amino acids. The entry retains the CDR3 DNA only, 42 bases that are in frame from base 1. Per the germline V gene, SQVTM is the CDR1 and ANQGSEA is the CDR2. Sequencer: Illumina HiSeq 2500. TCR beta libraries were prepared by quantitative 5'-RACE with molecular barcodes. The authors processed their data as follows. To identify disease-linked TCR variants, a new computational method was used, one built on a probabilistic model of VDJ rearrangement. TCRdb took the public reads, trimmed them with fastp at Q25, ran MiXCR for clone calling and kept in-frame beta chains. Rows are unified per CDR3 protein, each entry keeping the most common DNA and genes. For this entry, the V and J calls and clone size follow TCRdb and not the study's own pipeline. The sample table shows approximately 440,000 distinct CDR3 sequences, and roughly a sixth are seen once. Clones ranked in the top ten supply under 1.2% of the sample.

This record comes from a study of CD8 T cells in ankylosing spondylitis (dated by TCRdb to the late 2010s). Context from the whole study: To find TCR variants linked to disease, the study profiled T cell receptor beta repertoires in ankylosing spondylitis patients and healthy donors. In total, the full study cohort was made up of about 110 healthy donors and more than 20 ankylosing spondylitis patients. Samples of peripheral blood were taken, and for ankylosing spondylitis patients, synovial fluid was collected as well. Here is what the overall study found, with its caveats: Some of the motif variants had been reported before in the synovial fluid and blood of reactive arthritis patients, a finding that suggests common disease-initiation mechanisms. A CD8+ phenotype was shown by the disease-linked clones, which were found at relatively low frequencies in peripheral blood. A TCR beta motif of several highly homologous amino acid variants appeared characteristic of blood from ankylosing spondylitis patients. Significant enrichment of the disease-linked clones was reported in matched synovial fluid samples from ankylosing spondylitis patients.

Sequencing was carried out using blood, either unsorted or a sorted T cell fraction (not recorded which). The V gene is TRBV29-1 and the J gene is TRBJ1-2, with the D gene call left open. This clonotype originated in a male donor with ankylosing spondylitis. The CDR3 corresponds to CSVPRHGGQDGYTF. The sequence in DNA is TGCAGCGTTCCTCGGCATGGAGGGCAGGATGGCTACACCTTC.